The 5 T cell receptor beta chains below come from one sample, sequenced in a study of T-cell reconstitution after alpha-beta-depleted transplantation in children. Preparation of the TCRbeta library used unique molecular identifiers. TCRdb fed the PCR reads into MiXCR, producing one record per CDR3 protein. The table lists hundreds of thousands of distinct CDR3 sequences, about an eighth of them singletons. Specimen: PBMCs, collected before TCRalphabeta/CD19-depleted stem cell transplant. These receptors all come from a girl aged 2 to 9 with congenital amegakaryocytic thrombocytopenia, due to receive a stem cell transplant.

Many counts were recorded for this clonotype. This chain joins TRBV12-3 or TRBV12-4 and TRBJ2-5; D remains unclear. This CDR3 is built from 13 residues. V lost 1 base and J lost 4, with 7 bases in between. The CDR3 DNA reads as TGTGCCAGCAGTTTAGGGGATTCAGAGACCCAGTACTTC. Translating gives CASSLGDSETQYF.

Concerning this clonotype itself: A much larger clone differs from this one at a single base, so this may be a read error. The chain joins TRBV5-1 to TRBJ2-3; TRBD2 matches 9 bases. With V trimmed by 4 bases and J by 4 bases, 7 bases remained unmatched. CDR3 length equals 15 residues. Germline V gene sequence: CDR1 SGHRS, CDR2 YFSETQ. The CDR3 region is CASSTSGRHPDTQYF. The CDR3 DNA reads as TGCGCCAGCAGCACGAGCGGGAGGCACCCAGATACGCAGTATTTT.

This clonotype was seen repeatedly, ten times or more. This chain uses TRBV28 with TRBJ1-6; D may be TRBD1 (5 bases). The CDR3 spans 13 residues. Trimming left V 6 bases short and J 9 bases short, with 12 bases between. Germline CDR1 and CDR2: MDHEN and SYDVKM. CDR3 in DNA: TGTGCCAGCAGCGAGTCCACAGGTTCACCCCTCCACTTT. It is translated as CASSESTGSPLHF.

This sequence joins TRBV29-1 and TRBJ2-5; D might be TRBD1 or TRBD2, each matching 6 bases. CDR3 length: 13 amino acids. Germline assignment: CDR1 SQVTM and CDR2 ANQGSEA. V lost 3 bases and J 5 bases, leaving 13 bases between the germline ends. CDR3 amino acids: CSVDPGAEETQYF. The CDR3 coding sequence is TGCAGCGTTGACCCGGGGGCGGAGGAGACCCAGTACTTC.

The V call is TRBV5-1, the J call TRBJ2-7; TRBD2 aligns across 10 bases. The CDR3 contains 16 residues. Germline V CDR1 and CDR2: SGHRS, YFSETQ. V lost 5 bases, J lost 2 bases, and 10 bases stayed unmatched. CDR3 sequence (DNA): TGCGCCAGCAGGAGTCTAGCGGGAGTTGGGACCTACGAGCAGTACTTC. Its translation is CASRSLAGVGTYEQYF.